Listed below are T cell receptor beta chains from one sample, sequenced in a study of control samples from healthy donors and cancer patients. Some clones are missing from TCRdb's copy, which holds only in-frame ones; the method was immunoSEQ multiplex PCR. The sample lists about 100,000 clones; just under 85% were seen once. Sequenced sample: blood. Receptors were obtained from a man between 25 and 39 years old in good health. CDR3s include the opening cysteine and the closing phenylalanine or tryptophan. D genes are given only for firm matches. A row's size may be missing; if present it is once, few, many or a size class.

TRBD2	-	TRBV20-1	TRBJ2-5	CSASGSGGETQYF	TGCAGTGCTAGTGGTAGCGGGGGAGAGACCCAGTACTTC
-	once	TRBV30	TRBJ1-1	CAWSVGQFGTEAFF	TGTGCCTGGAGCGTAGGACAGTTCGGGACTGAAGCTTTCTTT
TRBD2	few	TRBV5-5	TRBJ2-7	CASSLGTSELYEQYF	TGTGCCAGCAGCTTGGGGACTAGCGAGCTCTACGAGCAGTACTTC
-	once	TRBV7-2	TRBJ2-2	CASSLGRTTGELFF	TGTGCCAGCAGCTTAGGACGAACAACCGGGGAGCTGTTTTTT
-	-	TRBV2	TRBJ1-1	CALQDSMNTEAFF	TGTGCCTTACAGGACAGCATGAACACTGAAGCTTTCTTT
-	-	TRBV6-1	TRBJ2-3	CASSEGTPSTDTQYF	TGTGCCAGCAGTGAAGGGACGCCAAGCACAGATACGCAGTATTTT
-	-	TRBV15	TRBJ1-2	CATYNENYGYTF	TGTGCCACCTATAATGAAAACTATGGCTACACCTTC
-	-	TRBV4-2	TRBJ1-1	CASSQDRGGDTEAFF	TGTGCCAGCAGCCAAGACAGAGGAGGGGACACTGAAGCTTTCTTT
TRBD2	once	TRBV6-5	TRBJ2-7	CASSYSPPREGYEQYF	TGTGCCAGCAGTTACTCGCCGCCAAGGGAGGGCTACGAGCAGTACTTC
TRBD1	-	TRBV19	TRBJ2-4	CASPTQGGAGGVRAKNIQYF	TGTGCCAGTCCTACACAGGGGGGAGCAGGGGGCGTGAGGGCCAAAAACATTCAGTACTTC
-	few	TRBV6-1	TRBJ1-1	CASSEAGHRPEAFF	TGTGCCAGCAGTGAAGCTGGACACCGCCCTGAAGCTTTCTTT
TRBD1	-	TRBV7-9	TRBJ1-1	CASSLYQGATEAFF	TGTGCCAGCAGCTTATATCAGGGGGCGACTGAAGCTTTCTTT
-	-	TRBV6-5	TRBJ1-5	CAIVELSNQPQHF	TGTGCCATAGTTGAGCTTAGCAATCAGCCCCAGCATTTT
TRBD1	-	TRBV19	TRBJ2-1	CASSIGDSHGFNEQFF	TGTGCCAGTAGTATAGGGGACAGCCATGGCTTCAATGAGCAGTTCTTC
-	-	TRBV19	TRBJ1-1	CASVLRGANTEAFF	TGTGCCAGTGTATTAAGGGGCGCAAACACTGAAGCTTTCTTT
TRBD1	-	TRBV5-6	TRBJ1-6	CASSFGTGDNSPLHF	TGTGCCAGCAGCTTCGGGACAGGCGATAATTCACCCCTCCACTTT
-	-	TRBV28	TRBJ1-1	CASTRYTEAFF	TGTGCCAGCACCCGGTACACTGAAGCTTTCTTT
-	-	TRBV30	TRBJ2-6	CAWSRRIGLSGANVLTF	TGTGCCTGGAGCCGAAGAATTGGACTCTCTGGGGCCAACGTCCTGACTTTC
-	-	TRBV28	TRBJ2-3	CASTQLGSDTQYF	TGTGCCAGCACTCAACTTGGGTCAGATACGCAGTATTTT
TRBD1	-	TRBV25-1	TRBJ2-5	CASRASGTGFKTQYF	TGTGCCAGCAGGGCGAGCGGGACAGGGTTTAAGACCCAGTACTTC
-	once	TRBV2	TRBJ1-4	CASNDWGGANEKLFF	TGTGCCAGCAATGACTGGGGAGGTGCTAATGAAAAACTGTTTTTT
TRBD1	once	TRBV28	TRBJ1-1	CASTPGQVAKAFF	TGTGCCAGCACCCCGGGACAGGTTGCGAAAGCTTTCTTT
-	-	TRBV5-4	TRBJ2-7	CASSLDIATGEYF	TGTGCCAGCAGCTTGGATATAGCGACGGGGGAATACTTC
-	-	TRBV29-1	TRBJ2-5	CSVLGASRETQYF	TGCAGCGTACTCGGGGCTTCACGGGAGACCCAGTACTTC
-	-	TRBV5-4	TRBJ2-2	CASSLSPKDTGELFF	TGTGCCAGCAGCTTGTCTCCTAAGGACACCGGGGAGCTGTTTTTT
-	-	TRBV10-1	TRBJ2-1	CASSEAAGEQFF	TGCGCCAGCAGTGAGGCTGCCGGGGAGCAGTTCTTC